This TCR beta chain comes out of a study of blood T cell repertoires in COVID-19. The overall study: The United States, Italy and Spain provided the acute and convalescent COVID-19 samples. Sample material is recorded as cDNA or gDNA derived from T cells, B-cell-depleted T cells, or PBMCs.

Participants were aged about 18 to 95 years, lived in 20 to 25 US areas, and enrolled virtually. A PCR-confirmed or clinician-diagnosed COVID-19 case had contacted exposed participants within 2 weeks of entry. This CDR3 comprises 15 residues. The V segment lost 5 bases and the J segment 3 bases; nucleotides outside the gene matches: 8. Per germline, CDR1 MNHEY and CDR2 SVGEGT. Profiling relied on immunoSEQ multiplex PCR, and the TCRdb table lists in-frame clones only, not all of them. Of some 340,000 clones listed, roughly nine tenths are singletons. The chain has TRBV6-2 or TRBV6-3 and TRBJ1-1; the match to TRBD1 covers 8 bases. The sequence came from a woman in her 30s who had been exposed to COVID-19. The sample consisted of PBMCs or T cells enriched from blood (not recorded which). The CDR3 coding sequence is TGTGCCAGCAGTGTACAGGGGGTGTCAGACACTGAAGCTTTCTTT. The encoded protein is CASSVQGVSDTEAFF.